Listed below are T cell receptor beta chains from one sample, sequenced in a study of vaccination effects on CD4 cells after COVID-19. Produced via immunoSEQ multiplex PCR; TCRdb's table is partial and in-frame only. This sample has tens of thousands of clones; under 70% occur once, and the top ten carry roughly 25%. Antigen specificity for these receptors is unknown. Sequencing was performed on CD4+ T cells from PBMCs cultured with HCoV-OC43 spike peptides, taken before COVID-19 vaccination. All receptors derive from a human donor who received a COVID-19 vaccine. The CDR3 runs from the conserved cysteine through the conserved F or W. The order of the fields is V gene, CDR3 protein.

TRBV6-5	CAIKYRGTNYGYTF
TRBV6-1	CASSEAGQGATSNQPQHF
TRBV5-4	CASSRRQARQAGYTF
TRBV6-5	CASRVGQGPKAFF
TRBV5-1	CASSLELDTYNEQFF
TRBV6-5	CASSYSSTGRETQYF
TRBV2	CASIAGWETQYF
TRBV15	CATSSRPYEQYF
TRBV5-4	CASSFGSRENTEAFF
TRBV18	CASSPPAGKAGELFF
TRBV5-1	CASSWGQSGETQYF
TRBV10-2	CASSFTGGDGGYTF
TRBV19	CASSIPPNARYNEQFF
TRBV29-1	CSVTTGMIRYF